These 4 T cell receptor beta chains share one sample of origin, sequenced in a study of tumor-infiltrating lymphocytes in localized non-small cell lung cancer. Generated by immunoSEQ multiplex PCR, the TCRdb table keeps only in-frame clones and is missing some. The sample contains about 16,000 clones, around 75% of which appear only once. Material: lung tumor tissue. Receptor source: a human donor with non-small cell lung cancer.

This sequence joins TRBV4-2 and TRBJ1-3; unclear D gene. CDR3 length: 16 amino acids. Germline lookup yields CDR1 LGHNA and CDR2 YNFKEQ. The V gene lost 5 bases and the J gene lost 4 bases, with 18 bases spanning the gap. CDR3 sequence: CASSFRASVEGNTIYF. The CDR3 DNA reads as TGTGCCAGCAGCTTCCGTGCGTCAGTGGAAGGAAACACCATATATTTT.

This clone occurred once. The chain links TRBV29-1 to TRBJ2-1; tentatively, D is TRBD2 (6 bases). CDR3 size: 15 residues. V was shortened by 6 bases and J by 7 bases, with 22 bases between the two germline ends. CDR1 is SQVTM, CDR2 ANQGSEA, per germline. This CDR3 reads CSVDRLDLLWNEQFF. The CDR3 DNA reads TGCAGCGTCGACCGACTAGACCTTCTCTGGAATGAGCAGTTCTTC.

The CDR3: CASRNRGLMNTEAFF. In DNA, the CDR3 is TGTGCCAGTAGAAACAGGGGCCTTATGAACACTGAAGCTTTCTTT. The chain is built from TRBV19 and TRBJ1-1; 7 nucleotides align to TRBD1. This CDR3 has 15 amino acids. After removal of 6 bases from V and 0 bases from J, the junction contained 7 bases not matched to a gene. Germline CDR1 LNHDA, CDR2 SQIVND (reference sequence).

The rearrangement joins TRBV7-8 to TRBJ2-7; D is uncertain. The CDR3 totals 13 residues. Germline V CDR1 and CDR2: SGHVS, FQNEAQ. Trimming pared 1 base from V and 4 bases from J, leaving 8 bases between. As DNA, the CDR3 is TGTGCCAGCAGCTTAGAAGCGCGATACGAGCAGTACTTC. This gives the protein CASSLEARYEQYF.